A single sample is the source of the 11 T cell receptor beta chains below, sequenced in a study of molecular identifiers for immune sequencing clone quantification. TCRdb re-analysed the PCR reads in MiXCR, keeping a single row per CDR3 protein. The data contain a few hundred thousand distinct CDR3 sequences, 25% of them singletons. The specimen sequenced was naive CD8+ T cells from blood, with Jurkat cell RNA spiked in. Noted subset: FACS-sorted CD8+CD4-CCR7+CD45RA+ naive T cells. All receptors come from a human donor in good health. Some libraries in this study had Jurkat cell RNA spiked in.

Details on this clonotype: A much more abundant neighbour one base away suggests this may be a read error. The chain couples TRBV20-1 to TRBJ1-1; tentative D call: TRBD1 (5 bases). This CDR3 spans 9 amino acids. Germline V CDR1 and CDR2: DFQATT, SNEGSKA (reference sequence). Here the CDR3 DNA reads TGCAGTGCGACGGGGGAAGCTCTCTTT. Translating gives CSATGEALF.

On this clonotype: Being one base from a much bigger clone, this may be a read error. The chain uses TRBV27 and TRBJ2-7; the D is unclear. CDR1 and CDR2 from the germline V gene are MNHEY and SMNVEV (reference sequence). This CDR3 contains 14 residues. The V and J ends lost 1 base and 2 bases respectively, with 9 bases between them. The CDR3 sequence: CASSLFVGPYEQYF. In DNA, the CDR3 is TGTGCCAGCAGTTTATTTGTGGGCCCCTACGAGCAGTACTTC.

This chain uses TRBV2 with TRBJ1-2, with D possibly matching TRBD1 (5 bases). CDR1 SNHLY and CDR2 FYNNEI come from the germline V gene. V lost 2 bases and J 4 bases, leaving 14 bases between the germline ends. The CDR3 covers 15 residues. CDR3 coding DNA: TGTGCCAGCAGTGAAAGTGCAGGGAGGTTCTATGGCTACACCTTC. It yields the protein CASSESAGRFYGYTF. Drawing the rest from reference TRBV2 and TRBJ1-2, the complete variable domain is EPEVTQTPSHQVTQMGQEVILRCVPISNHLYFYWYRQILGQKVEFLVSFYNNEISEKSEIFDDQFSVERPDGSNFTLKIRSTKLEDSAMYFCASSESAGRFYGYTFGSGTRLTVV.

This clonotype was detected only a few times. The rearrangement uses TRBV25-1 and TRBJ2-5; D is tentatively TRBD1 or TRBD2 (5 bases each). This CDR3 is 17 amino acids long. Germline CDR1 reads MGHDK; CDR2 reads SYGVNS. The V end was cut by 2 bases, the J end by 2 bases, with 18 bases between. CDR3 sequence reads: CASSEILIATAQETQYF. The CDR3 bases are TGTGCCAGCAGTGAAATTCTAATAGCGACAGCACAAGAGACCCAGTACTTC. Together with reference TRBV25-1 and TRBJ2-5, the CDR3 gives the full variable domain: EADIYQTPRYLVIGTGKKITLECSQTMGHDKMYWYQQDPGMELHLIHYSYGVNSTEKGDLSSESTVSRIRTEHFPLTLESARPSHTSQYLCASSEILIATAQETQYFGPGTRLLVL.

This clonotype was found a few times. The chain is built from TRBV5-1 and TRBJ2-7; 8 bases are shared with TRBD1. Germline V gives CDR1 SGHRS, CDR2 YFSETQ. V lost 0 bases to trimming and J lost 4 bases; unmatched junction nucleotides: 9. CDR3 length equals 16 residues. The CDR3, as DNA: TGCGCCAGCAGCTTGGCGGGGGACAGGCGACGATACGAGCAGTACTTC. Translating gives CASSLAGDRRRYEQYF.

This clonotype was observed at least ten times. The gene calls are TRBV29-1 and TRBJ2-5, with D perhaps being TRBD1 or TRBD2 (6 bases each). V was pared by 1 base and J by 4 bases, with 16 bases between. The CDR3 totals 15 residues. Germline-derived CDR1 and CDR2 are SQVTM and ANQGSEA. The DNA of the CDR3 is TGCAGCGTTGAAGGGGGGGCAGGCCCAGTAGAGACCCAGTACTTC. Protein sequence: CSVEGGAGPVETQYF.

This clonotype was counted ten times or more. The rearrangement joins TRBV7-2 to TRBJ2-7; D is undetermined. CDR1 is SGHTA, CDR2 FQGNSA, per germline. Trimming pared 5 bases from V and 2 bases from J, leaving 13 bases between. The CDR3 extends over 14 amino acids. CDR3 nucleotides: TGTGCCAGCAGCCTGAGACCGGAGACCTACGAGCAGTACTTC. It yields the protein CASSLRPETYEQYF. The whole variable domain, filled in from reference TRBV7-2 and TRBJ2-7, reads GAGVSQSPSNKVTEKGKDVELRCDPISGHTALYWYRQSLGQGLEFLIYFQGNSAPDKSGLPSDRFSAERTGGSVSTLTIQRTQQEDSAVYLCASSLRPETYEQYFGPGTRLTVT.

In this sample, this clonotype turned up many times. The chain links TRBV29-1 to TRBJ2-3; no definite D call. Per germline, CDR1 SQVTM and CDR2 ANQGSEA. The ends were cut back, 4 bases at V and 1 base at J, with 3 bases in the middle. This CDR3 spans 11 amino acids. In nucleotides, the CDR3 is TGCAGCGTTGCAGGCACAGATACGCAGTATTTT. This codes for CSVAGTDTQYF.

The table lists this clonotype with many counts. This chain's CDR3 is CASSLSLAGEQFF. DNA for the CDR3: TGCGCCAGCAGCTTATCACTAGCGGGTGAGCAGTTCTTC. The rearrangement uses TRBV5-1 and TRBJ2-1, with 9 nucleotides matching TRBD2. The CDR3 consists of 13 residues. J was trimmed by 9 bases and V by 2 bases; bases with no gene match: 3. Per the germline V gene, CDR1 is SGHRS and CDR2 is YFSETQ.

V gene TRBV15 combines with J gene TRBJ2-5, with D unclear. This CDR3 contains 14 residues. The V gene lost 3 bases and the J gene lost 2 bases, with 10 bases spanning the gap. Germline lookup yields CDR1 LNHNV and CDR2 YYDKDF (reference sequence). The DNA of the CDR3 is TGTGCCACCAGCAGTTTACTGCTACAAGAGACCCAGTACTTC. It is translated as CATSSLLLQETQYF. Variable domain in full (rest from reference TRBV15 and TRBJ2-5): DAMVIQNPRYQVTQFGKPVTLSCSQTLNHNVMYWYQQKSSQAPKLLFHYYDKDFNNEADTPDNFQSRRPNTSFCFLDIRSPGLGDTAMYLCATSSLLLQETQYFGPGTRLLVL.

This clonotype came up many times. This CDR3 is CSAAGTSAYEQYF. The CDR3, as DNA: TGCAGTGCTGCCGGGACTAGCGCGTACGAGCAGTACTTC. This sequence joins TRBV20-1 and TRBJ2-7; 10 bases fit TRBD2. The ends lost 5 bases at V and 4 bases at J; junction bases unmatched: 5. CDR1 and CDR2 (germline): DFQATT, SNEGSKA (reference sequence). The CDR3 loop spans 13 amino acids.